This T cell receptor (beta chain) was obtained from a study of OX40 agonist ivuxolimab in advanced cancers. Sequenced by immunoSEQ multiplex PCR; TCRdb stores in-frame clones only, minus some. The sample has 55,000 to 70,000 clones, roughly four fifths seen once. Germline V gives CDR1 SEHNR, CDR2 FQNEAQ (reference sequence). The trim removed 3 bases at V and 2 bases at J, leaving 3 bases unmatched. The CDR3 is made up of 15 amino acids. The sequences come from CD4+ or CD8+ T cells sorted from blood, collected in a trial of the OX40 agonist ivuxolimab. The sequence was obtained from an adult with an advanced solid tumor such as melanoma, head and neck, liver or kidney cancer. The gene calls are TRBV7-9 and TRBJ2-1, with 8 bases identical to TRBD2. The CDR3 reads CASSFGLAAYNEQFF. CDR3 nucleotide sequence: TGTGCCAGCAGCTTCGGACTAGCCGCCTACAATGAGCAGTTCTTC.